The clone carrying this T cell receptor (beta chain) was counted a single time. Its antigen is currently unknown. The data originate from a study of Ad26.COV2.S vaccination and SARS-CoV-2 variants. Whole-study findings and limits: Vaccine recipients and placebo recipients showed similar non-spike TCR breadth. People given the vaccine had a wider spike-specific TCR breadth than placebo recipients did.

Germline CDR1 and CDR2: SGHRS and YFSETQ. The CDR3 is 15 amino acids. V shed 0 bases and J shed 3 bases, with 10 bases lying between them. The treatment here: 15 to 20 received Ad26.COV2.S at low or high dose, single or two shots; about 5 received placebo; per-sample allocation not given. After the first vaccine or placebo injection, samples were drawn on day 63. The data were produced by immunoSEQ multiplex PCR, yet TCRdb's version contains in-frame clones alone and is incomplete. The sample records about 480,000 clones, roughly 89% being singletons. The sequence was obtained from a person between 18 and 59 years old who received the Ad26.COV2.S COVID-19 vaccine or a placebo. The sequencing used peripheral blood, collected in a trial of Ad26.COV2.S vaccine versus placebo. The V gene is TRBV5-1, the J gene TRBJ2-1; perhaps TRBD2 as D (6 bases). CDR3 DNA sequence: TGCGCCAGCAGCTTGGCCGGGAGTATCTACAATGAGCAGTTCTTC. Amino acid sequence: CASSLAGSIYNEQFF.